This T cell receptor (beta chain) was documented in a study of T-cell reconstitution after alpha-beta-depleted transplantation in children (dated by TCRdb to between 2015 and 2016). Regarding the complete study: Using TCR repertoire profiling, the study quantitatively followed how T-cell immune reconstitution unfolded in children after TCRalphabeta/CD19-depleted allogeneic hematopoietic cell transplantation.

This clonotype was detected a few times. It has no known antigen specificity. No much larger clone exists at a distance of one base, and base qualities are not known. Preparation of the library involved PCR. Sequencing used an Illumina HiSeq 2500. TCR libraries were prepared with molecular barcoding, using unique molecular identifiers to normalize TCRbeta repertoire quantification. TCRdb handled the public reads itself, with Q25 trimming in fastp and clone calling in MiXCR, and kept productive beta chains. A single entry per CDR3 protein holds the most common genes and DNA from its merged rows. Across this sample there are some 490,000 distinct CDR3 sequences, with approximately 13% seen only once. 5% to 6% of the sample is held by the ten biggest clonotypes. The germline V gene encodes CDR1 SNHLY and CDR2 FYNNEI. V and J are truncated by 7 bases and 13 bases respectively, leaving an intervening sequence of 13 bases. The CDR3 has 11 amino acids, counting the end cysteine and phenylalanine. The CDR3 DNA has 33 bases and is translated from base 1.

Here the sequenced sample was PBMCs from the stem cell graft donor, taken from the stem cell graft. The V gene is TRBV2 and the J gene is TRBJ1-4, with no D gene named confidently. The TCR comes from a human donor who donated a stem cell graft to a child with combined immunodeficiency. The CDR3 in this case is CASMADHGLFF. The nucleotides are TGTGCCAGCATGGCCGACCACGGACTGTTTTTT.